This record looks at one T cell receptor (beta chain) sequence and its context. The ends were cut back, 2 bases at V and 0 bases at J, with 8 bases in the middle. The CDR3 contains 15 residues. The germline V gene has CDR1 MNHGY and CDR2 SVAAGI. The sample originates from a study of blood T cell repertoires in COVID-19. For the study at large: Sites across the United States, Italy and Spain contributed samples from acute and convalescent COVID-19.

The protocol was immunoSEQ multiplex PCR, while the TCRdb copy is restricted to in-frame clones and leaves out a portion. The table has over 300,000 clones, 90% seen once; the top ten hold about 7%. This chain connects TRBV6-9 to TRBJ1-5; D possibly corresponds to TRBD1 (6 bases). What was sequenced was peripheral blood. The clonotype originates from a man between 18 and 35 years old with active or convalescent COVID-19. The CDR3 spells CASSYVDSSNQPQHF. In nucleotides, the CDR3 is TGTGCCAGCAGTTATGTGGACAGTAGCAATCAGCCCCAGCATTTT.